The clone carrying this TCR beta chain was recorded only once. The antigen remains undetermined. These data originate in a study of cytomegalovirus exposure and HLA in healthy donors. General observations from the study: Confirmation was obtained in vitro that a few CMV-associated chains are specific for CMV antigens.

This CDR3 is built from 15 residues. After removal of 3 bases from V and 1 base from J, the junction contained 2 bases not matched to a gene. The germline CDR1 and CDR2 sequences are MGHRA and YSYEKL. Repertoires were generated with immunoSEQ multiplex PCR, while TCRdb's copy carries only in-frame clones and drops some. The data hold hundreds of thousands of clones, with roughly 85% observed a single time. This chain joins TRBV4-1 and TRBJ2-2, with 7 bases that match TRBD1. What was sequenced was PBMCs. This sequence was found in a woman younger than 30 in good health and CMV-seronegative. The CDR3 protein is CASSHRQGNTGELFF. DNA for the CDR3: TGCGCCAGCAGCCATCGACAGGGGAACACCGGGGAGCTGTTTTTT.